Listed here are 6 T cell receptor beta chains from one sample, sequenced in a study of molecular identifiers for immune sequencing clone quantification. TCRdb re-analysed the PCR reads in MiXCR, keeping a single row per CDR3 protein. This repertoire shows around 470,000 distinct CDR3 sequences, over 20% found once; its top ten account for about 0.78%. The material sequenced was naive CD8+ T cells from blood, with Jurkat cell RNA spiked in. Described subset: FACS-sorted CD8+CD4-CCR7+CD45RA+ naive T cells. These receptors originate from a human donor in good health. Some libraries in this study had Jurkat cell RNA spiked in.

This clonotype was recorded at least ten times. The V and J genes are TRBV7-2 and TRBJ1-5; no clear D. The CDR3 spans 12 residues. Trimming pared 4 bases from V and 9 bases from J, leaving 10 bases between. The germline V gene has CDR1 SGHTA and CDR2 FQGNSA. The CDR3 sequence is CASSYPMGPQHF. In DNA form, the CDR3 reads TGTGCCAGCAGCTACCCCATGGGGCCCCAGCATTTT. The entire variable domain, with the rest obtained from reference TRBV7-2 and TRBJ1-5, is as follows: GAGVSQSPSNKVTEKGKDVELRCDPISGHTALYWYRQSLGQGLEFLIYFQGNSAPDKSGLPSDRFSAERTGGSVSTLTIQRTQQEDSAVYLCASSYPMGPQHFGDGTRLSIL.

The sample holds one count of this clonotype. V usage is TRBV27 and J usage is TRBJ2-7; possibly TRBD1 or TRBD2 for D (5 bases each). The CDR3 runs 17 residues. Germline V lookup: CDR1 MNHEY, CDR2 SMNVEV (reference sequence). Trimming shortened V by 3 bases and J by 1 base, and 19 bases separated the two germline ends. CDR3 nucleotide sequence: TGTGCCAGCAGTTTTTTAGGTCTAGTGGGACCTTCCTACGAGCAGTACTTC. Protein sequence: CASSFLGLVGPSYEQYF.

This sequence joins TRBV24-1 and TRBJ2-5; D remains unclear. The V gene's germline CDR1 is KGHDR and CDR2 SFDVKD. The CDR3 sequence is 14 residues long. V gave up 2 bases and J gave up 2 bases, with 8 bases separating them. The CDR3 DNA sequence: TGTGCCACCAGTGATTCAGGATCTCAAGAGACCCAGTACTTC. It yields the protein CATSDSGSQETQYF.

This clonotype was seen more than once but under ten times. The CDR3 DNA follows: TGTGCCAGCAGTGAAGGCGCACTGACCTCTGGAAACACCATATATTTT. This sequence encodes CASSEGALTSGNTIYF. This chain connects TRBV2 to TRBJ1-3; no definite D call. The CDR3 runs 16 residues. The germline V gene has CDR1 SNHLY and CDR2 FYNNEI. Trimming pared 1 base from V and 0 bases from J, leaving 10 bases between.

This clonotype was counted between two and nine times. The chain joins TRBV7-2 to TRBJ2-5; 12 nucleotides agree with TRBD2. The V segment lost 4 bases and the J segment 5 bases; nucleotides outside the gene matches: 2. The CDR3 spans 14 residues. Per germline, CDR1 SGHTA and CDR2 FQGNSA. The CDR3 spells CASSYGLAGETQYF. The CDR3 coding sequence is TGTGCCAGCAGCTACGGACTAGCGGGGGAGACCCAGTACTTC.

This rearrangement joins TRBV13 to TRBJ2-1; 12 bases map to TRBD2. The ends lost 5 bases at V and 5 bases at J; junction bases unmatched: 4. Germline CDR1 reads PRHDT; CDR2 reads FYEKMQ (reference sequence). The CDR3 sequence is 15 residues long. The CDR3 bases are TGTGCCAGCAGCACGGGACTAGCGGGTAACAATGAGCAGTTCTTC. Protein: CASSTGLAGNNEQFF.